The rows below give T cell receptor beta chains drawn from one sample of a study of spatial heterogeneity in lung cancer. TCRdb independently ran MiXCR on the 5' RACE reads; one entry per CDR3 protein. The profile shows more than 95,000 distinct CDR3 sequences, less than 15% of them singletons. Sequenced here: PBMCs, sampled at follow-up. The receptors come from a male donor with early-stage non-small cell lung cancer. Each CDR3 is given with its conserved first and last residue. The D gene is left open where the match is weak. Only some rows state a clone size, as once, few, many or a class for expanded clones.

>TRBJ1-1|TRBV7-8|many|TRBD1
TGTGCCAGCAGCTCCAAGGTTGGGACAGGGATGAACACTGAAGCTTTCTTT
CASSSKVGTGMNTEAFF
>TRBJ2-1|TRBV28|.|TRBD2
TGTGCCACGAAGACTAGCCAATACAATGAGCAGTTCTTC
CATKTSQYNEQFF
>TRBJ1-1|TRBV18|.|.
TGTGCCAGCTCACCATCCTGGGGCGGAGGTAACACTGAAGCTTTCTTT
CASSPSWGGGNTEAFF
>TRBJ2-3|TRBV3-1|many|.
TGTGCCAGCAGCCAGGACCCAAGAGATACGCAGTATTTT
CASSQDPRDTQYF
>TRBJ2-1|TRBV9|.|.
TGTGCCAGCAGCGTAGCGGGTACCTACAATGAGCAGTTCTTC
CASSVAGTYNEQFF
>TRBJ2-5|TRBV29-1|many|TRBD2
TGCAGCGTTGAAGATGGAGCGGGGGAGGAGACCCAGTACTTC
CSVEDGAGEETQYF
>TRBJ1-5|TRBV28|.|.
TGTGCCAGCAGTCCTGTGGACTTCAATCAGCCCCAGCATTTT
CASSPVDFNQPQHF
>TRBJ2-7|TRBV7-8|.|.
TGTGCCAGCAGCTTAGACAGGTCCGTCCCCTACGAGCAGTACTTC
CASSLDRSVPYEQYF
>TRBJ1-5|TRBV7-2|.|.
TGTGCCAGCAGCTCCAGTCATAGCGATCAGCCCCAGCATTTT
CASSSSHSDQPQHF
>TRBJ2-6|TRBV12-3/TRBV12-4|few|TRBD1
TGTGCCAGCAGTCCGAACAGGGGGCTTTCTGGGGCCAACGTCCTGACTTTC
CASSPNRGLSGANVLTF
>TRBJ2-6|TRBV3-1|few|TRBD1
TGTGCCAGCAGCCCCAGACAGGGTTGGACTGGGGCCAACGTCCTGACTTTC
CASSPRQGWTGANVLTF
>TRBJ2-1|TRBV24-1|many|.
TGTGCCACCACCGACGGAAGGGGGGGGGCCAATGAGCAGTTCTTC
CATTDGRGGANEQFF
>TRBJ1-2|TRBV12-3/TRBV12-4|few|.
TGTGCCAGCAGCTTGGCGGGGCACTATGGCTACACCTTC
CASSLAGHYGYTF
>TRBJ2-7|TRBV6-2/TRBV6-3|.|.
TGTGCCAGCAGTTACCCGGGAACCGAGCAGTACTTC
CASSYPGTEQYF
>TRBJ1-5|TRBV4-3|many|.
TGCGCCAGCAGCCAAGACTTCGGTCCCCAGCATTTT
CASSQDFGPQHF
>TRBJ2-3|TRBV29-1|many|TRBD1
TGCAGCGCTAGACAGGGGTGGGGCACAGATACGCAGTATTTT
CSARQGWGTDTQYF
>TRBJ1-1|TRBV2|once|.
TGTGCCAGCAGTGCCCAAGGGTCCTTTGAAGCTTTCTTT
CASSAQGSFEAFF
>TRBJ2-3|TRBV24-1|many|.
TGTGCCACCCGCCCGGAGGGTTTCACAGATACGCAGTATTTT
CATRPEGFTDTQYF
>TRBJ2-3|TRBV12-3/TRBV12-4|few|.
TGTGCCAGCACCTTCGGGAATACGCAGTATTTT
CASTFGNTQYF
>TRBJ2-2|TRBV20-1|few|TRBD2
TGCAGTGCGGTAACTAGCGGGGGGGCCGCCCGGGAGCTGTTTTTT
CSAVTSGGAARELFF
>TRBJ2-7|TRBV29-1|few|.
TGCAGCGTTGTACTATTCCACTCCTACGAGCAGTACTTC
CSVVLFHSYEQYF
>TRBJ2-1|TRBV7-9|.|.
TGTGCCAGCAGCTTCTCCACAGCCTTGGATGAGCAGTTCTTC
CASSFSTALDEQFF
>TRBJ1-2|TRBV27|.|TRBD1
TGTGCCAGCAGTTTAACAAGGGGGACAGGCGACAACTATGGCTACACCTTC
CASSLTRGTGDNYGYTF
>TRBJ1-4|TRBV28|many|.
TGTGCCAGCACCCTAGCCCCAGGGATCCTGTTTTTT
CASTLAPGILFF
>TRBJ2-3|TRBV29-1|many|.
TGCAGCGTTGAAGGTATCCGGGGTATCAGCACAGATACGCAGTATTTT
CSVEGIRGISTDTQYF
>TRBJ2-7|TRBV11-2|.|.
TGTGCCAGCAGCTCCACTGCCCGAACCTACGAGCAGTACTTC
CASSSTARTYEQYF
>TRBJ2-5|TRBV9|.|.
TGTGCCAGCAGCGTAGCGTGGGCAGGGCTCGAGACCCAGTACTTC
CASSVAWAGLETQYF
>TRBJ2-3|TRBV5-1|.|TRBD2
TGCGCCAGCAGCTTGAATAGCGGGGGCAGAACAGATACGCAGTATTTT
CASSLNSGGRTDTQYF
>TRBJ2-3|TRBV12-3/TRBV12-4|many|.
TGTGCCAGCAGTTTAGCAGCGGATACGCAGTATTTT
CASSLAADTQYF
>TRBJ1-5|TRBV7-2|many|.
TGTGCCAGCAGCAAACGGTCGGACGGGAGCAATCAGCCCCAGCATTTT
CASSKRSDGSNQPQHF
>TRBJ1-4|TRBV18|many|.
TGTGCCAGCTCACCAGGGGGCGAGGGTGAAAAACTGTTTTTT
CASSPGGEGEKLFF
>TRBJ2-3|TRBV4-2|.|.
TGTGCCAGCAGCCAAACCGACACAGATACGCAGTATTTT
CASSQTDTDTQYF
>TRBJ2-3|TRBV6-6|few|.
TGTGCCAGCAGTTACTTGGTGGCGATTCAGGATACGCAGTATTTT
CASSYLVAIQDTQYF
>TRBJ1-6|TRBV11-2|many|.
TGTGCCAGCAGCTTCCGGGGGGGCGGGAATTCACCCCTCCACTTT
CASSFRGGGNSPLHF
>TRBJ2-7|TRBV3-1|.|.
TGTGCCAGCAGCCAAGGGACAACGGGGTACGAGCAGTACTTC
CASSQGTTGYEQYF
>TRBJ2-5|TRBV12-3/TRBV12-4|.|TRBD1
TGTGCCAGCAGTTTCCTTCAGGGGGCAGGGGAGACCCAGTACTTC
CASSFLQGAGETQYF
>TRBJ2-7|TRBV10-3|.|.
TGTGCCATCAGTGAGTCGGCAGGGACCAACGAGCAGTACTTC
CAISESAGTNEQYF
>TRBJ2-3|TRBV10-2|few|.
TGCGCCAGCAGTGAAGGTATAACGTATTTT
CASSEGITYF
>TRBJ2-1|TRBV28|many|.
TGTGCCACCAATCAGCAGTTCTTC
CATNQQFF
>TRBJ2-1|TRBV28|few|TRBD2
TGTGCCAGCAGTTTCCCCTCGCGGGGGGCAAGCAATGAGCAGTTCTTC
CASSFPSRGASNEQFF
>TRBJ2-1|TRBV21-1|many|.
TGTGCCAGCAGCAAAGTTCAACCACCCTCCTACAATGAGCAGTTCTTC
CASSKVQPPSYNEQFF
>TRBJ2-2|TRBV5-6|.|TRBD2
TGTGCCAGCAGCTCCGCTAGCGGGGCGGTCACCGGGGAGCTGTTTTTT
CASSSASGAVTGELFF
>TRBJ2-3|TRBV12-3/TRBV12-4|.|.
TGTGCCAGCAGTTTGGGGAACCCTAGCACAGATACGCAGTATTTT
CASSLGNPSTDTQYF